What follows describes a single T cell receptor (beta chain). The antigen remains undetermined. Other DNA sequences of this sample code for an identical CDR3. In the CD4+ fraction, cells were divided into CD45RA+ naive and CD45RA-negative memory subsets. This sample stems from a study of shared clonotypes between healthy human individuals. A deep-level run was used for the assay. The material for each subset, its genomic DNA, was split evenly across several immunoSEQ plates. Libraries were prepared by immunoSEQ multiplex PCR; TCRdb keeps only in-frame clonotypes and omits some of them. Here the sample spans about 700,000 clones, roughly 70% being singletons. Germline lookup yields CDR1 SGHRS and CDR2 YFSETQ. The CDR3 has 16 amino acids. Trimming took 4 bases from V and 1 from J, leaving 16 bases between them. Study-level findings and limits: Clonotype sharing levels among donors were expected to vary with sequencing depth.

The TCR comes from a woman younger than 45 in good health. Sequenced material: memory CD4+ T cells sorted from blood. The subset was: CD45RA-negative fraction. The V call is TRBV5-1, the J call TRBJ2-3, with D tentatively TRBD1 (6 bases). CDR3 nucleotides: TGCGCCAGCAGCCCTCAAAGGGGGTTGGGCACAGATACGCAGTATTTT. It translates to CASSPQRGLGTDTQYF.